This T cell receptor beta chain was captured by sequencing in a study of blood T cell repertoires in COVID-19. Study as a whole: Samples taken during acute and convalescent COVID-19 were collected in the United States, Italy and Spain. T cells, B-cell-depleted T cells, or PBMCs supplied cDNA or gDNA.

This CDR3 contains 18 residues. Germline lookup yields CDR1 SGHRS and CDR2 YFSETQ. The junction had 10 bases not matched to a gene; V was cut back by 3 bases and J by 0 bases. Seattle participants joined during active infection and were tracked over time. Original processing methods: Estimation of nucleated cell counts was performed using reference gene primer amplification. Libraries were prepared by immunoSEQ multiplex PCR; TCRdb keeps only in-frame clonotypes and omits some of them. V and J calls plus clone size are reproduced from that table; the DNA served to infer D and trimming. The sample lists approximately 79,000 clones; around 80% were seen once.

This TCR was sampled from a man over 45 with COVID-19, enrolled during active disease. The chain uses TRBV5-1 and TRBJ1-4; 8 nucleotides align to TRBD1. The sample taken for sequencing was peripheral blood. CDR3 DNA: TGCGCCAGCAGCTGGGGGACAGGTGGGCAGGCAACTAATGAAAAACTGTTTTTT. Translating it yields CASSWGTGGQATNEKLFF.